The source of this T cell receptor beta chain is a study of beta chain features in type 1 diabetes (dated 2018 in TCRdb). For the study in its entirety: Mean age, gender distribution, total cell number and subset yield were not different between patients and healthy donors. A total of about 100 million sorted cells were examined across all samples, and RNA yield correlated strongly with the number of cells per subset. In the study, recently diagnosed type 1 diabetes patients and matched healthy donors were compared on the TCRB repertoires of their sorted circulating CD4+ T cell subsets. Naive and central memory subsets were obtained from all 30 or so donors, but regulatory and stem cell-like memory subsets were isolated from only 8 patients and roughly 8 healthy donors.

Overall results and qualifications from the work: At VDJ recombination sites, type 1 diabetes patients had fewer insertions and more deleted nucleotides, which implies abnormalities in thymic rearrangement. Shorter templates might have been favored by PCR, but patient and control samples were amplified and corrected together, so both groups would have been affected equally by any skew. Sequencing cDNA rather than genomic DNA could over-represent highly expressing activated cells, although activation and CD3 levels did not differ between groups. Type 1 diabetes patients showed a moderate but significant shortening of TCRB CDR3 length in all four CD4+ subsets. Naive, central memory and regulatory TCRB repertoires appeared to be more alike among patients than among healthy donors. HLA sub-analyses involved small numbers of individuals, so any influence of HLA type on TCRB rearrangement remained unresolved.

Each donor gave one peripheral blood draw, roughly 0.11 L on average, collected into heparinised tubes. A BD FACSAria II and a panel including CD45RO, CCR7, CD25, CD127, CD95 and CD27 were used to sort naive, central memory, regulatory and stem cell-like memory CD4+ T cells. All sorted populations exceeded 98% purity. PBMCs were isolated right away by Lymphoprep density gradient centrifugation and were stained directly, without culture. Samples were stained and sorted in pairs, with one healthy donor and one patient per experiment, so that batch effects were minimized. For this clone: The antigen it recognizes is unknown. There are no base qualities to consult, and no much larger clone falls within one base.

The entire isolated RNA was reverse transcribed using the High Capacity cDNA Reverse Transcription Kit, and thus expressed TCRB transcripts were sequenced. Deep immunoSEQ sequencing was performed on naive, central memory and regulatory T cell samples, with an average of about 3.57 million total reads per sample. After sorted cells were lysed in RLT buffer, RNA was extracted with DNase-treated RNeasy Micro or Mini kits, with the choice depending on cell number. To prevent cross-contamination, every cell subset was processed on its own, while patient and healthy donor samples were processed together. The immunoSEQ multiplex PCR was used to amplify TCRB sequences from cDNA, yielding 87-bp fragments that span the CDR3 region. The amplicons were sequenced using the Illumina HiSeq platform. In the paper's pipeline: Synthetic template baselines were used to correct PCR bias computationally, reads within Hamming distance 2 were collapsed together, and singletons that could not be merged were discarded. Reads were aligned to IMGT to assign V, D and J genes, CDR3 length, and insertions or deletions at six rearrangement sites. Clonotype counts were normalized to sorted cell number within each subset before computing true diversity and Gini coefficients with the tcR R package. The overlap coefficient, calculated on TCRB nucleotide sequences, was used to measure repertoire sharing. Out-of-frame TCRB sequences from naive cells were analyzed as a proxy for the pre-selection repertoire. What TCRdb holds here is the immuneACCESS table cut down to in-frame rearrangements. Part of the clones is not present; checked against another copy, under half of the missing clones reflect an unresolved V gene, and the others are unexplained. V and J calls plus clone size are reproduced from that table; the DNA served to infer D and trimming. For this sample the table gives over 700,000 clones, of which roughly 16% were detected only once. The top ten clonotypes cover about 0.02% of the sample.

The CDR3 holds 14 amino acids from the cysteine to the phenylalanine. Solely the CDR3 DNA is kept, with 42 bases framed from the first base. Sequences SGHDT (CDR1) and YYEEEE (CDR2) are obtained from the germline V gene. Deletion took 1 base off V and 1 base off J, with a span of 6 bases between the germline ends. This sequence was found in a woman under 30 in good health. Recombination linked TRBV5-6 to TRBJ1-3; the D region possibly corresponds to TRBD1 (5 bases align). The specimen sequenced was naive CD4+ T cells from blood. This sample's cell subset or site label indicates: true naive CD4+ T cells. Here is the DNA: TGTGCCAGCAGCTTGCAGGGTTCTGGAAACACCATATATTTT. This codes for CASSLQGSGNTIYF.